This entry lists 8 T cell receptor beta chains sequenced from one sample in a study of blood T cell repertoires in COVID-19. This table comes from immunoSEQ multiplex PCR, and its TCRdb copy is limited to in-frame clones, with some not included. The profile shows around 180,000 clones, around 85% of them singletons. Material for sequencing was peripheral blood. The origin of the receptors is a man in his fifties or sixties with acute or convalescent COVID-19.

This clone was counted a few times. The chain employs TRBV28 and TRBJ2-2; weak D call: TRBD2 (5 bases). Per germline, CDR1 MDHEN and CDR2 SYDVKM. CDR3 length: 11 amino acids. Trimming left V 8 bases short and J 8 bases short, with 9 bases between. The CDR3 DNA follows: TGTGCCAGCGGGAGATCGGGGGAGCTGTTTTTT. This encodes CASGRSGELFF.

The chain combines TRBV18 with TRBJ2-7; 9 bases are shared with TRBD2. This CDR3 spans 14 amino acids. After removal of 3 bases from V and 6 bases from J, the junction contained 6 bases not matched to a gene. Per germline, CDR1 KGHSH and CDR2 LQKENI. This CDR3 is CASSPGSGRGEQYF. CDR3 nucleotides: TGTGCCAGCTCACCGGGTAGCGGGAGAGGCGAGCAGTACTTC.

This rearrangement joins TRBV9 to TRBJ1-2; D is uncertain. V shed 3 bases and J shed 3 bases, with 9 bases lying between them. This CDR3 has 13 residues. Germline V lookup: CDR1 SGDLS, CDR2 YYNGEE. DNA of the CDR3: TGTGCCAGCAGCGGATCAGCGGACTATGGCTACACCTTC. It codes for CASSGSADYGYTF.

The chain has TRBV5-1 and TRBJ2-1; 7 nucleotides line up with TRBD2. Trimming cost V 0 bases and J 8 bases; bases outside gene matches: 5. The CDR3 is made up of 14 amino acids. Per germline, CDR1 SGHRS and CDR2 YFSETQ. CDR3 loop: CASSLGRERDEQFF. As DNA, the CDR3 is TGCGCCAGCAGCTTGGGGCGGGAGAGGGATGAGCAGTTCTTC. Full variable domain (rest looked up from reference TRBV5-1 and TRBJ2-1): KAGVTQTPRYLIKTRGQQVTLSCSPISGHRSVSWYQQTPGQGLQFLFEYFSETQRNKGNFPGRFSGRQFSNSRSEMNVSTLELGDSALYLCASSLGRERDEQFFGPGTRLTVL.

The rearrangement uses TRBV5-5 and TRBJ1-5, with D maybe TRBD1 (6 bases). V was shortened by 4 bases and J by 1 base, with 18 bases between the two germline ends. Germline-derived CDR1 and CDR2 are SGHKS and YYEKEE (reference sequence). The CDR3 is 17 amino acids. CDR3 in DNA: TGTGCCAGCAGCCCCATGAGGGGGTCCCCGAGCAATCAGCCCCAGCATTTT. It translates to CASSPMRGSPSNQPQHF.

The chain uses TRBV7-9 and TRBJ2-1; D is undetermined. There are 12 residues in the CDR3. Germline V gene lookup returns CDR1 SEHNR and CDR2 FQNEAQ (reference sequence). V was clipped by 3 bases and J by 5 bases, with 5 bases between them. CDR3 amino acids: CASSLPDNEQFF. DNA of the CDR3: TGTGCCAGCAGCTTGCCGGACAATGAGCAGTTCTTC.

The chain employs TRBV7-8 and TRBJ2-7; D remains unclear. CDR3 size: 12 residues. Germline assignment: CDR1 SGHVS and CDR2 FQNEAQ. Trimming cost V 5 bases and J 3 bases, with 8 bases left between them. CDR3 coding DNA: TGTGCCAGCAGCGTAGACAACTACGAGCAGTACTTC. Amino acids: CASSVDNYEQYF.

V and J are TRBV19 and TRBJ1-1; D call uncertain. V dropped 6 bases and J dropped 0 bases, with 14 bases sitting between them. The germline gives CDR1 LNHDA, CDR2 SQIVND (reference sequence). This CDR3 is 15 amino acids long. CDR3 sequence: CASRTQGQLNTEAFF. For the CDR3, the DNA is TGTGCCAGTAGGACACAAGGTCAGCTGAACACTGAAGCTTTCTTT. Full variable domain (remainder filled in from reference TRBV19 and TRBJ1-1): DGGITQSPKYLFRKEGQNVTLSCEQNLNHDAMYWYRQDPGQGLRLIYYSQIVNDFQKGDIAEGYSVSREKKESFPLTVTSAQKNPTAFYLCASRTQGQLNTEAFFGQGTRLTVV.